Each of the 20 T cell receptor beta chains below was sequenced from the same sample in a study of T cells in Graves' hyperthyroidism and ophthalmopathy. RNA transcripts yielded amplified TCR beta CDR3 regions. Carried out on the TCR CDR3, a first-round RT-PCR used the HTBI primer set. MiXCR, applied by TCRdb to the multiplex PCR reads, yields one record per CDR3 protein. The sample consists of hundreds of thousands of distinct CDR3 sequences, roughly 14% of them appearing once. Sequenced sample: blood. These receptors all stem from a man younger than 35 with Graves' ophthalmopathy.

The chain uses TRBV19 and TRBJ2-7, with 9 nucleotides matching TRBD1. This CDR3 is 18 amino acids long. The germline V gene encodes CDR1 LNHDA and CDR2 SQIVND (reference sequence). With V trimmed by 4 bases and J by 6 bases, 19 bases remained unmatched. The CDR3 region has the DNA TGTGCCAGTAGTAAGAACAGGGGGCCAATCCTAAATAGCCTCGAGCAGTACTTC. Residues: CASSKNRGPILNSLEQYF.

As concerns this clonotype: A read error may be the cause here, since a much bigger clone is one base away. The CDR3 DNA follows: TGTGCCAGCAGCTTAGCGGCTTGGCTAGCGCCGAGCCCCTACAATGAGCAGTTCTTC. This translates into CASSLAAWLAPSPYNEQFF. The V and J genes are TRBV7-2 and TRBJ2-1; tentatively, D is TRBD2 (6 bases). Trimming removed 0 bases at V and 2 bases at J, with 20 bases between. Germline values: CDR1 SGHTA, CDR2 FQGNSA. The CDR3 has 19 amino acids.

The chain uses TRBV27 and TRBJ2-6; D remains ambiguous. The CDR3 has 16 residues. Germline loops: CDR1 MNHEY, CDR2 SMNVEV (reference sequence). V was trimmed by 5 bases and J by 0 bases, leaving 11 bases between them. The CDR3 reads CASSSGRLSGANVLTF. DNA of the CDR3: TGTGCCAGCAGTAGTGGGCGCCTCTCTGGGGCCAACGTCCTGACTTTC.

This clonotype was counted ten times or more. The chain employs TRBV13 and TRBJ2-3, with 7 bases fitting TRBD2. CDR1 and CDR2 (germline): PRHDT, FYEKMQ (reference sequence). The CDR3 runs to 16 residues. V was pared by 2 bases and J by 2 bases, with 7 bases of the junction left unmatched. The CDR3 sequence is CASSLSLAPPTDTQYF. CDR3 DNA: TGTGCCAGCAGCTTATCACTAGCGCCACCCACAGATACGCAGTATTTT.

In the case of this clonotype: A much larger clone differs from this one at a single base, so this may be a read error. The chain recombines TRBV5-1 with TRBJ1-1, with D possibly being TRBD1 (5 bases). V lost 3 bases to trimming and J lost 4 bases, with 13 bases between them. CDR1 and CDR2 from the germline V gene are SGHRS and YFSETQ. CDR3 length: 14 residues. For the CDR3, the DNA is TGCGCCAGCAGCTCGGGGGTAGTTGCCACTGAAGCTTTCTTT. Translated: CASSSGVVATEAFF.

This clonotype was recorded once. The junction shows a germline mismatch at one end, possibly a read error. The chain employs TRBV18 and TRBJ2-2; D tentatively reads TRBD1 or TRBD2 (6 bases each). The V gene's germline CDR1 is KGHSH and CDR2 LQKENI. CDR3 length equals 15 residues. The CDR3 is CASSPGTPNTGGLFF. DNA of the CDR3: TGTGCCAGCTCACCGGGGACACCAAACACCGGGGGGCTGTTTTTT.

This clonotype was seen a handful of times. The gene calls are TRBV5-1 and TRBJ2-7; unclear D gene. Germline CDR1 and CDR2: SGHRS and YFSETQ. V was trimmed by 1 base and J by 3 bases, leaving 14 bases between them. There are 15 residues in the CDR3. CDR3 protein: CASSLTASKFYEQYF. The CDR3 region has the DNA TGCGCCAGCAGCTTGACAGCGTCCAAATTCTACGAGCAGTACTTC.

This clonotype was seen only a few times. The V gene is TRBV13, the J gene TRBJ1-1, with unresolved D. The CDR3 covers 14 residues. V was pared by 2 bases and J by 5 bases, with 12 bases between. The V gene's germline CDR1 is PRHDT and CDR2 FYEKMQ (reference sequence). This chain's CDR3 is CASSLTERRTEAFF. CDR3 in DNA: TGTGCCAGCAGCTTAACAGAGAGAAGAACTGAAGCTTTCTTT.

This clonotype has ten or more counts. This chain joins TRBV6-5 and TRBJ2-7; either TRBD1 or TRBD2 may supply D (6 bases each). The V end lost 2 bases, the J end lost 2 bases, and 13 bases lay between the germline ends. The CDR3 runs to 15 residues. The germline CDR1 and CDR2 sequences are MNHEY and SVGAGI. CDR3 in amino acids: CASSYLGGLAYEQYF. The CDR3 nucleotides are TGTGCCAGCAGTTACCTCGGGGGCCTTGCCTACGAGCAGTACTTC.

The chain couples TRBV5-4 to TRBJ2-1; D unresolved. Trimming pared 2 bases from V and 5 bases from J, leaving 17 bases between. The CDR3 has 16 residues. Germline CDR1 and CDR2: SGHNT and YYREEE (reference sequence). DNA of the CDR3: TGTGCCAGCAGCTTCCCGTCCACTACCGCGAACAATGAGCAGTTCTTC. This sequence encodes CASSFPSTTANNEQFF.

The chain employs TRBV15 and TRBJ2-7, with D tentatively TRBD1 or TRBD2 (5 bases each). This CDR3 region has 15 residues. Deletions cut 4 bases from V and 4 bases from J, with 17 bases between. The germline gives CDR1 LNHNV, CDR2 YYDKDF (reference sequence). The CDR3 protein is CATSIDPGHSYEQYF. As DNA, the CDR3 is TGTGCCACCAGCATCGACCCGGGGCACTCATACGAGCAGTACTTC.

This clonotype has ten or more counts. The chain carries TRBV6-1 and TRBJ2-7, with D possibly being TRBD2 (5 bases). With 8 bases removed from V and 2 bases from J, the gap between germline ends came to 22 bases. Germline V gives CDR1 MNHNS, CDR2 SASEGT. The CDR3 is 16 amino acids. The CDR3 loop is CASGAVNNGSTYEQYF. For the CDR3, the DNA is TGTGCCAGCGGAGCCGTAAATAATGGGAGTACCTACGAGCAGTACTTC.

There are many counts of this clonotype. The rearrangement joins TRBV30 to TRBJ1-1; no firm D call. Germline assignment: CDR1 GTSNPN and CDR2 SVGIG (reference sequence). V dropped 4 bases and J dropped 11 bases, with 14 bases sitting between them. The CDR3 sequence is 11 residues long. The CDR3 spells CAWNSAPEAFF. The CDR3 DNA sequence: TGTGCCTGGAATTCGGCACCCGAGGCTTTCTTT.

This clonotype was seen a handful of times. V usage is TRBV19 and J usage is TRBJ2-5, with D perhaps TRBD1 (5 bases). The V gene lost 6 bases and the J gene lost 0 bases, with 8 bases spanning the gap. The length of the CDR3 is 13 residues. Germline CDR1 reads LNHDA; CDR2 reads SQIVND (reference sequence). CDR3 coding DNA: TGTGCCAGTAGGGGGCTTGACCAAGAGACCCAGTACTTC. It encodes CASRGLDQETQYF.

This clonotype was counted between two and nine times. The V gene is TRBV9, the J gene TRBJ2-3; tentatively, D is TRBD2 (5 bases). Germline CDR1 reads SGDLS; CDR2 reads YYNGEE. Trimming stripped 4 bases from V and 0 bases from J, with 9 bases between. The CDR3 has 14 amino acids. The CDR3 region is CASSSRTSTDTQYF. The DNA for the CDR3 is TGTGCCAGCAGCTCTCGGACTAGCACAGATACGCAGTATTTT.

This clonotype was counted at least ten times. The V call is TRBV28, the J call TRBJ1-6; D is possibly TRBD1 (6 bases). Germline loops: CDR1 MDHEN, CDR2 SYDVKM. Trimming took off 7 bases at V and 7 bases at J, with 14 bases between the two ends. The CDR3 spans 14 residues. This CDR3 is CASTLDSYNSPLHF. DNA of the CDR3: TGTGCCAGCACCCTGGACAGTTACAATTCACCCCTCCACTTT.

This clonotype appeared many times. The chain employs TRBV11-3 and TRBJ1-3; D remains ambiguous. The CDR3 length is 14 residues. Germline CDR1 reads SGHNT; CDR2 reads YENEEA. V gave up 4 bases and J gave up 4 bases, with 11 bases separating them. CDR3 residues: CASSSVDGGNTIYF. The CDR3 nucleotides read TGTGCCAGCAGCTCCGTGGACGGAGGAAACACCATATATTTT.

This clonotype has ten or more counts. V and J are TRBV10-3 and TRBJ2-7, with 10 bases lining up with TRBD1. The germline CDR1 and CDR2 sequences are ENHRY and SYGVKD. CDR3 length equals 13 residues. The ends lost 6 bases at V and 7 bases at J; junction bases unmatched: 6. The CDR3 protein is CAISQDRGEEQYF. Here the CDR3 DNA reads TGTGCCATCAGCCAGGACAGGGGGGAAGAGCAGTACTTC.

In this sample, this clonotype turned up many times. This chain links TRBV7-8 with TRBJ2-7; TRBD1 matches at 8 bases. Germline lookup yields CDR1 SGHVS and CDR2 FQNEAQ. This CDR3 comprises 15 residues. After removal of 0 bases from V and 4 bases from J, the junction contained 5 bases not matched to a gene. In DNA, the CDR3 is TGTGCCAGCAGCTTAGCGATGGACAGGGCTTACGAGCAGTACTTC. Its translation is CASSLAMDRAYEQYF. Combining the CDR3 with reference TRBV7-8 and TRBJ2-7 gives the whole variable domain GAGVSQSPRYKVAKRGQDVALRCDPISGHVSLFWYQQALGQGPEFLTYFQNEAQLDKSGLPSDRFFAERPEGSVSTLKIQRTQQEDSAVYLCASSLAMDRAYEQYFGPGTRLTVT.

This clonotype was seen a few times. The CDR3 DNA is TGTGCCAGCAGCCTCTTGGGCTCAGAGAGCTCCTACAATGAGCAGTTCTTC. Translation gives CASSLLGSESSYNEQFF. This chain joins TRBV5-6 and TRBJ2-1; D ambiguous. The CDR3 covers 17 residues. V was cut by 4 bases and J by 0 bases, with 17 bases left in between. Germline V lookup: CDR1 SGHDT, CDR2 YYEEEE.